These 3 T cell receptor beta chains were sequenced from one sample in a study of T cell responses to AZD1222 COVID-19 vaccine. Sequencing used immunoSEQ multiplex PCR; TCRdb keeps in-frame clones, though not all of them. This repertoire shows 120,000 to 150,000 clones, about 91% found once; its top ten account for over 12%. This sample comprised peripheral blood, obtained on day 0 of AZD1222 vaccination. These receptors came from an adult in good health.

This chain connects TRBV7-2 to TRBJ1-1; a possible D gene is TRBD1 (5 bases). V was shortened by 5 bases and J by 4 bases, with 14 bases between the two germline ends. The CDR3 is 14 residues long. Looked up from germline, CDR1 is SGHTA and CDR2 is FQGNSA. CDR3 sequence reads: CASSPQGGGTEAFF. The CDR3 DNA follows: TGTGCCAGCAGCCCGCAAGGTGGGGGCACTGAAGCTTTCTTT. Complete variable domain (other parts from reference TRBV7-2 and TRBJ1-1): GAGVSQSPSNKVTEKGKDVELRCDPISGHTALYWYRQSLGQGLEFLIYFQGNSAPDKSGLPSDRFSAERTGGSVSTLTIQRTQQEDSAVYLCASSPQGGGTEAFFGQGTRLTVV.

V and J are TRBV5-1 and TRBJ1-4; D is unclear. Trimming removed 0 bases from V and 3 bases from J, with 3 bases in between. CDR1 is SGHRS and CDR2 is YFSETQ in the germline V gene. The CDR3 contains 13 residues. CDR3 sequence (DNA): TGCGCCAGCAGCTTGGCGGCTAATGAAAAACTGTTTTTT. Translating gives CASSLAANEKLFF.

This chain joins TRBV7-2 and TRBJ2-3; D gene ambiguous. The CDR3 is 12 amino acids. Germline values: CDR1 SGHTA, CDR2 FQGNSA. The germline V and J ends were trimmed by 5 bases and 6 bases, with 9 bases remaining between them. CDR3 protein: CASSPTRDTQYF. The CDR3 bases are TGTGCCAGCAGCCCAACGAGGGATACGCAGTATTTT.